These T cell receptor beta chains were read from a single sample in a study of blood T cells in healthy people across ages. TCRdb fed the 5' RACE reads into MiXCR, producing one record per CDR3 protein. The sample has about 760,000 distinct CDR3 sequences; around three fifths are singletons. The sample was blood. The receptors originated from a man aged 40-49 years in good health. Each CDR3 is given with its conserved first and last residue. The D gene is left open where the match is weak. Clone size is shown for a subset of rows, as once, few, many or a class of expanded clone.

TRBJ2-7 | NA | TRBD1 | TRBV28 | TGTGCCAGCAGTCGCTTCAGGGGGACAGGGTACCACGAGCAGTACTTC | CASSRFRGTGYHEQYF
TRBJ1-3 | NA | NA | TRBV7-9 | TGTGCCAGCAGCTCCCGGGAGGGTGTCGGAAACACCATATATTTT | CASSSREGVGNTIYF
TRBJ2-3 | NA | TRBD2 | TRBV20-1 | TGCAGTGCTCCCCTGGGACTAGCGGGGGTCACAGATACGCAGTATTTT | CSAPLGLAGVTDTQYF
TRBJ2-1 | NA | NA | TRBV21-1 | TGTGCCAGCAGCAAAAGGGGGGACGGTGGGTTCTTC | CASSKRGDGGFF
TRBJ2-4 | few | TRBD2 | TRBV3-1 | TGTGCCAGCAGCCACACGGGACTAGCGGTCTCTGAGCAGTACTTC | CASSHTGLAVSEQYF
TRBJ2-3 | NA | NA | TRBV24-1 | TGTGCCACTGCCAGCACAGATACGCAGTATTTT | CATASTDTQYF
TRBJ2-6 | few | TRBD2 | TRBV6-5 | TGTGCCAGCAGTTATTCCGGGACTAGTGCCTCTGGGGCCAACGTCCTGACTTTC | CASSYSGTSASGANVLTF
TRBJ1-1 | NA | NA | TRBV2 | TGTGCCAGCAGTCAAGGACAGAAGAACACTGAAGCTTTCTTT | CASSQGQKNTEAFF
TRBJ1-2 | once | NA | TRBV20-1 | TGCAGTGCTAGAGATTATATAGGATTAAACTATGGCTACACCTTC | CSARDYIGLNYGYTF
TRBJ2-7 | few | TRBD2 | TRBV27 | TGTGCCAGCAGTGAAATCAGCGGGAGGGCCTTCAGGAACGAGCAGTACTTC | CASSEISGRAFRNEQYF
TRBJ2-5 | few | NA | TRBV30 | TGTGCCTGGAGTTCTAAGGGACTAAGAGGGGGGGAGACCCAGTACTTC | CAWSSKGLRGGETQYF
TRBJ2-3 | NA | NA | TRBV7-2 | TGTGCCAGCAGCTTCGGCGGGGTGAGCACAGATACGCAGTATTTT | CASSFGGVSTDTQYF
TRBJ2-6 | NA | TRBD2 | TRBV5-1 | TGCGCCAGCAGCTTACAACTAGCGGGAGTTTTGGGGGCCAACGTCCTGACTTTC | CASSLQLAGVLGANVLTF
TRBJ2-7 | few | NA | TRBV6-2/TRBV6-3 | TGTGCCAGCAGTTATTCTGTTCTCGGACTGACCTACGAGCAGTACTTC | CASSYSVLGLTYEQYF
TRBJ2-3 | NA | NA | TRBV4-3 | TGCGCCAGCAGCCAAGTTCCTCGGAACACAGATACGCAGTATTTT | CASSQVPRNTDTQYF
TRBJ1-2 | NA | TRBD1 | TRBV5-1 | TGCGCCAGCAGCTTGGCAGGACAGGGGATCGATGGCTACACCTTC | CASSLAGQGIDGYTF
TRBJ2-2 | NA | NA | TRBV27 | TGTGCCAGCAGTTTATTTAGACGGAACACCGGGGAGCTGTTTTTT | CASSLFRRNTGELFF
TRBJ1-5 | many | NA | TRBV29-1 | TGCAGCGTTGGGGGGGATGGCAATCAGCCCCAGCATTTT | CSVGGDGNQPQHF
TRBJ1-6 | NA | NA | TRBV6-5 | TGTGCCAGCAGCCCCGACCCCGGGATCCTATATAATTCACCCCTCCACTTT | CASSPDPGILYNSPLHF
TRBJ2-2 | NA | TRBD1 | TRBV9 | TGTGCCAGCAGCGGCGGGGACAGGGTCGGGGAGCTGTTTTTT | CASSGGDRVGELFF
TRBJ1-2 | few | NA | TRBV20-1 | TGCAGTGCTAGTAGGCCAACATCGAGCAGGGCTGGCTACACCTTC | CSASRPTSSRAGYTF
TRBJ2-3 | few | NA | TRBV28 | TGTGCCAGCAGTTTTGATGGGAGATCTTCTGGAGATACGCAGTATTTT | CASSFDGRSSGDTQYF
TRBJ1-5 | NA | NA | TRBV28 | TGTGCCAGCTATCCGAGGGGCAATCAGCCCCAGCATTTT | CASYPRGNQPQHF
TRBJ2-5 | few | NA | TRBV7-2 | TGTGCCAGCAGCTTAGTTGCGATCCCCCAAGAGACCCAGTACTTC | CASSLVAIPQETQYF
TRBJ2-7 | few | NA | TRBV29-1 | TGCAGCGTTGATACAGGGAGTGGGGCTGGCGAGCAGTACTTC | CSVDTGSGAGEQYF
TRBJ2-1 | many | NA | TRBV19 | TGTGCCAGTAGATCTGGTGGGAACAACAATGAGCAGTTCTTC | CASRSGGNNNEQFF
TRBJ1-1 | NA | TRBD1 | TRBV6-6 | TGTGCCAGCAGTTACTCGCCCAGGGGGCTTACTGAAGCTTTCTTT | CASSYSPRGLTEAFF
TRBJ1-2 | NA | TRBD1 | TRBV24-1 | TGTGCCACCCTCGGGTCTAGGGGACAGGGCGAGGGCTACACCTTC | CATLGSRGQGEGYTF
TRBJ2-5 | NA | NA | TRBV2 | TGTGCCTGTAGTGAAGCGGATTGGGGCGGGGAGACCCAGTACTTC | CACSEADWGGETQYF
TRBJ2-1 | NA | NA | TRBV7-8 | TGTGCCAGCAGCGGCACTCGTAGCTCCTACAATGAGCAGTTCTTC | CASSGTRSSYNEQFF
TRBJ2-3 | NA | TRBD1 | TRBV20-1 | TGCAGTGCGGACACGCAGGGACAGGGGGGCACAGATACGCAGTATTTT | CSADTQGQGGTDTQYF
TRBJ2-7 | NA | TRBD2 | TRBV7-3 | TGTGCCAGCGAACCTATAGCGGGAGACTACGAGCAGTACTTC | CASEPIAGDYEQYF
TRBJ2-1 | NA | TRBD2 | TRBV5-1 | TGCGCCAGCAGCTTGGAGTTAGCGGGGCGCAATGAGCAGTTCTTC | CASSLELAGRNEQFF
TRBJ1-5 | NA | NA | TRBV20-1 | TGCAGTGCTAGAGATCGACAGGTTCACCCAAACAATCAGCCCCAGCATTTT | CSARDRQVHPNNQPQHF
TRBJ2-3 | NA | TRBD1 | TRBV20-1 | TGCAGTGCTAAAGGACAGCAGGGGGCGGATACGCAGTATTTT | CSAKGQQGADTQYF
TRBJ2-7 | NA | NA | TRBV5-1 | TGCGCCAGCAGCTTCGCGGGACATATCTCCTACGAGCAGTACTTC | CASSFAGHISYEQYF
TRBJ1-1 | NA | NA | TRBV6-1 | TGTGCCAGCAGACCTGCAGGGGACACTGAAGCTTTCTTT | CASRPAGDTEAFF
TRBJ2-1 | NA | TRBD2 | TRBV4-2 | TGTGCCAGCAGCCAAGATCTTGGCGGGAGCTCCTACAATGAGCAGTTCTTC | CASSQDLGGSSYNEQFF
TRBJ2-5 | NA | TRBD2 | TRBV28 | TGTGCCAGCAGTTATGACGGGAGGCGTATAAACAATGAGCAGTACTTC | CASSYDGRRINNEQYF
TRBJ2-3 | few | TRBD2 | TRBV20-1 | TGCAGTGCCATATCTAGCGGGGGGGTCGATACGCAGTATTTT | CSAISSGGVDTQYF
TRBJ2-5 | few | NA | TRBV5-1 | TGCGCCAGCAGCTTGGGGGCAGGGCCCTCAGAGACCCAGTACTTC | CASSLGAGPSETQYF
TRBJ2-1 | once | NA | TRBV20-1 | TGCAGTGCTCGAATAGGTTTAGCGATAAATGAGCAGTTCTTC | CSARIGLAINEQFF
TRBJ2-5 | few | NA | TRBV10-2 | TGCGCCAGCAGGGTTGCAGGGCCCCAAGAGACCCAGTACTTC | CASRVAGPQETQYF
TRBJ2-3 | NA | NA | TRBV7-2 | TGTGCCAGCAGCCATGGGAAGACTAGCACAGATACGCAGTATTTT | CASSHGKTSTDTQYF
TRBJ2-7 | few | TRBD2 | TRBV20-1 | TGCAGTGCTCCTAGCGGGGGAGGGGTCGAGCAGTACTTC | CSAPSGGGVEQYF
TRBJ1-2 | NA | TRBD1 | TRBV9 | TGTGCCAGCAGCGCCGAGGGTCAGGGGGCGTTCAATGGCTACACCTTC | CASSAEGQGAFNGYTF
TRBJ2-3 | NA | NA | TRBV29-1 | TGCAGCGGGCGACGGGGGGCCACAGATACGCAGTATTTT | CSGRRGATDTQYF
TRBJ2-5 | NA | NA | TRBV11-2 | TGTGCCAGCAGCTTAGACAGCTCTCAGGGGACCCAGTACTTC | CASSLDSSQGTQYF